This T cell receptor (beta chain) is drawn from a study of Ad26.COV2.S vaccination and SARS-CoV-2 variants. Trimming removed 4 bases from V and 3 bases from J; junction bases left unmatched: 17. The CDR3 runs to 18 residues. Germline assignment: CDR1 SNHLY and CDR2 FYNNEI. Described treatment: some 19 received Ad26.COV2.S at low or high dose, single or two shots; roughly five received placebo; per-sample allocation not given. It was on day 63 after the first vaccine or placebo injection that samples were taken. The repertoire was sequenced with immunoSEQ multiplex PCR; TCRdb's copy has only in-frame clones and lacks some. The sample gives a few hundred thousand clones, roughly 84% of which show up once; around 3.5% is in the top ten.

This chain connects TRBV2 to TRBJ1-1; TRBD1 matches at 7 bases. The source was peripheral blood, collected in a trial of Ad26.COV2.S vaccine versus placebo. This receptor was obtained from a person aged 18-60 years who received the Ad26.COV2.S COVID-19 vaccine or a placebo. The chain's CDR3 is CASSGVRQGRDLYTEAFF. The CDR3 coding sequence is TGTGCCAGCAGTGGCGTCAGACAGGGTCGGGATTTGTACACTGAAGCTTTCTTT.